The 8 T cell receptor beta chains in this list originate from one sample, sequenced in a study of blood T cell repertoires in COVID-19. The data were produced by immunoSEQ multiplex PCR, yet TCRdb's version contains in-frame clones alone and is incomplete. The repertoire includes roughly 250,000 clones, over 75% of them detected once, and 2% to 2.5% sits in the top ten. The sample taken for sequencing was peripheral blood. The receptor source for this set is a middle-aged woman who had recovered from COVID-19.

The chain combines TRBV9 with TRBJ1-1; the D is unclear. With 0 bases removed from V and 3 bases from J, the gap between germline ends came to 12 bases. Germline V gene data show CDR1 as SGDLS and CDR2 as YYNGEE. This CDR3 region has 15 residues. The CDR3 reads CASSVAAGGYTEAFF. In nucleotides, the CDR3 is TGTGCCAGCAGCGTAGCGGCCGGCGGTTACACTGAAGCTTTCTTT.

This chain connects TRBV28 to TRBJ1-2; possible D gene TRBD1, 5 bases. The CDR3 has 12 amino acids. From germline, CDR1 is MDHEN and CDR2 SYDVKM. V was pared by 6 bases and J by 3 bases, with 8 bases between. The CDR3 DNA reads TGTGCCAGCAGCCGGGGGGACTATGGCTACACCTTC. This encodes CASSRGDYGYTF.

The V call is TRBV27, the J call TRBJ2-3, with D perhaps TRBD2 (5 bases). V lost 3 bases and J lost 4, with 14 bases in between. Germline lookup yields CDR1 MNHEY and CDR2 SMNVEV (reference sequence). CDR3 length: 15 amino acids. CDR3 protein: CASSLWGVRADTQYF. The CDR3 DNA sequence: TGTGCCAGCAGTTTGTGGGGAGTTCGGGCAGATACGCAGTATTTT.

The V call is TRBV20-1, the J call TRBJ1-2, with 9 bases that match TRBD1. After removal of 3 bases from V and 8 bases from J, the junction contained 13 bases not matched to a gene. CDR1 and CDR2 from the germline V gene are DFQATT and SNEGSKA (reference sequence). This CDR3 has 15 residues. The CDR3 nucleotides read TGCAGTGCTAGTGTCCCTAAGACAGGGGGGCAAGGCTACACCTTC. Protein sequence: CSASVPKTGGQGYTF.

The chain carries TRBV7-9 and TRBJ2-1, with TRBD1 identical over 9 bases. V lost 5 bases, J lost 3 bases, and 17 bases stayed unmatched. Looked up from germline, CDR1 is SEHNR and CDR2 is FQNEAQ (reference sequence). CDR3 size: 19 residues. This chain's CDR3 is CASSPDRGNRAQNYNEQFF. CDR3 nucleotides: TGTGCCAGCAGCCCCGACAGGGGGAATAGGGCACAGAACTACAATGAGCAGTTCTTC. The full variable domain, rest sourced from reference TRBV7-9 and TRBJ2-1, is DTGVSQNPRHKITKRGQNVTFRCDPISEHNRLYWYRQTLGQGPEFLTYFQNEAQLEKSRLLSDRFSAERPKGSFSTLEIQRTEQGDSAMYLCASSPDRGNRAQNYNEQFFGPGTRLTVL.

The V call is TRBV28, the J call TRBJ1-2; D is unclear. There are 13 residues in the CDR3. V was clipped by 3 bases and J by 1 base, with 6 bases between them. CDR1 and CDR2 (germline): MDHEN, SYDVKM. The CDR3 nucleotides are TGTGCCAGCAGTTTTTCCAATAACTATGGCTACACCTTC. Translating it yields CASSFSNNYGYTF.

The CDR3 reads CASRIGYLASQETQYF. Here the CDR3 DNA reads TGTGCCAGCAGAATCGGGTATCTAGCGAGTCAAGAGACCCAGTACTTC. The chain is built from TRBV5-6 and TRBJ2-5; TRBD2 might be the D (6 bases). The CDR3 covers 16 residues. The V end lost 5 bases, the J end lost 2 bases, and 19 bases lay between the germline ends. The germline V gene encodes CDR1 SGHDT and CDR2 YYEEEE.

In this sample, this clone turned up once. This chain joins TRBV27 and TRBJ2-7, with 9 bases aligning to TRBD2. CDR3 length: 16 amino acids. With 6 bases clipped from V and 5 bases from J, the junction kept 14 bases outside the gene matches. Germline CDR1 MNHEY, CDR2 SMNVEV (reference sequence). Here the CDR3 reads CASRPGLLAGDDEQYF. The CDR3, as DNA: TGTGCCAGCAGGCCGGGCCTTTTAGCGGGAGATGACGAGCAGTACTTC.